This is a list of T cell receptor beta chains from one sample in a study of radiotherapy plus CTLA-4 blockade in lung cancer. Assay: immunoSEQ multiplex PCR; the TCRdb copy retains only in-frame clones and omits some. This table has fewer than 65,000 clones, around four fifths appearing once. Sequences were derived from peripheral blood, sampled from a patient treated with radiotherapy plus ipilimumab. These receptors all stem from a human donor with non-small cell lung cancer whose response to radiotherapy plus ipilimumab could not be evaluated. The CDR3 runs from the conserved cysteine through the conserved F or W. The D gene is left open where the match is weak.

TRBD1 | TRBV6-5 | CASSSPGTGIYGYTF
- | TRBV2 | CASRYRQYDRGGELFF
- | TRBV5-4 | CASSDRDFTYEQYF
- | TRBV27 | CASSYTGGPGELFF
TRBD1 | TRBV10-3 | CATEGQGSSSPYGYTF
TRBD2 | TRBV19 | CATRTSGVNEQFF
TRBD1 | TRBV6-5 | CSHTSSTGLGYGYTF
- | TRBV6-5 | CASSYSASRNEQFF
- | TRBV7-2 | CASRSSGTDNEQFF
- | TRBV4-3 | CASSQDLRREQYF
TRBD1 | TRBV9 | CASSGTGGNEQFF
- | TRBV9 | CASSVEVGAGTQYF
TRBD2 | TRBV5-4 | CASSTLAGGPEGNEQFF
TRBD1 | TRBV5-1 | CASSLWGTGGYNEQFF
- | TRBV7-2 | CASSDWKETQYF
- | TRBV15 | CATSRGFRAAGSTEQYF
- | TRBV2 | CASSEGGGMADTQYF
- | TRBV27 | CASSLRGGHYGYTF
TRBD1 | TRBV27 | CASSSRPGGVTDTQYF
- | TRBV2 | CASKQGGYEQYF
TRBD1 | TRBV7-7 | CASSPGQGSFETQYF
- | TRBV4-3 | CASTPTVGDTQYF
- | TRBV6-6 | CASSYPGLGGRDGYTF
TRBD1 | TRBV5-5 | CASRVTGGSNEQYF
TRBD1 | TRBV7-9 | CASSPPWDRGRARYEQYF
TRBD1 | TRBV27 | CASSLSTRQGARGYTF
- | TRBV7-6 | CASSSSMGITEAFF
TRBD1 | TRBV18 | CASSPLPTSTGGTDTQYF
- | TRBV5-1 | CASSPRDGANYGYTF
- | TRBV4-1 | CASSQDWERTGNTIYF
TRBD2 | TRBV6-6 | CASSRTSGGPYEQYF
TRBD2 | TRBV5-1 | CASSLAGLAGLPSDTQYF
- | TRBV10-2 | CASSESRRDTQYF
- | TRBV19 | CASSRAAGPSYEQYF
- | TRBV4-3 | CASSQGNRDNQPQHF
- | TRBV28 | CASSQERGLRAFF
- | TRBV11-2 | CASSLRRDWGLSTEAFF